This entry features one T cell receptor (beta chain) sequence. Its antigen is unidentified. PCR involved 60 Vbeta and 13 Jbeta primers. Repertoires were generated with immunoSEQ multiplex PCR, while TCRdb's copy carries only in-frame clones and drops some. The sample yields tens of thousands of clones, roughly 63% seen once. The sample belongs to a study of cytomegalovirus exposure and HLA in healthy donors. Findings and limits, study-wide: Exclusion applied to some V segments, including TRBV6-2 and TRBV6-3, as they were indistinguishable. TCR association rates varied by HLA locus in a later analysis, with DRB1 highest and HLA-C lowest. A classifier reportedly called cytomegalovirus status with high sensitivity and specificity.

Samples came from healthy bone marrow donors. The V gene's germline CDR1 is LGHNA and CDR2 YSLEER. V trimming: 0 bases; J trimming: 4 bases; junction bases outside the gene matches: 7. The CDR3 has 16 residues. Sequenced: PBMCs. The genes are TRBV4-3 and TRBJ2-5; 8 nucleotides agree with TRBD2. The receptor was isolated from a woman between 50 and 59 years old in good health and CMV-seropositive. The CDR3 nucleotides are TGCGCCAGCAGCCAAGATGGCGGGGGGCGAGGAGAGACCCAGTACTTC. Translated: CASSQDGGGRGETQYF.